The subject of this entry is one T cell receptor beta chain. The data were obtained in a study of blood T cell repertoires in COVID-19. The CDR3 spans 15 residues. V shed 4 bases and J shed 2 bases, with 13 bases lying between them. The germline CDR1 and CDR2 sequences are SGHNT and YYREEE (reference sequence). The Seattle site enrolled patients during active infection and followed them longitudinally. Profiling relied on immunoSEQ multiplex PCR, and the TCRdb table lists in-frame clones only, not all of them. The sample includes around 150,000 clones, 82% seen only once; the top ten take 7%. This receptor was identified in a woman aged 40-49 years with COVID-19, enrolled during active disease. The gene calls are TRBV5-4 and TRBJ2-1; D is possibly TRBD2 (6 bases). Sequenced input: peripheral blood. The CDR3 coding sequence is TGTGCCAGCAGCCCGGCCGGGGGAACCTACAATGAGCAGTTCTTC. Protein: CASSPAGGTYNEQFF.